The rows below give T cell receptor beta chains drawn from one sample of a study of T cells in Graves' hyperthyroidism and ophthalmopathy. Each CDR3 protein is one row after TCRdb ran MiXCR on the multiplex PCR reads. The profile shows about 610,000 distinct CDR3 sequences, roughly 14% of them singletons. Sequencing input: blood. The source is a woman aged 40 to 50 with Graves' ophthalmopathy. Both conserved end residues are part of each CDR3. The D gene is left open where the match is weak. The size of a clone is reported for some rows only, either as once, few or many, or as a class for expanded clones.

V gene	clone size	J gene	D gene	CDR3 DNA	CDR3 protein
TRBV7-2	-	TRBJ1-1	-	TGTGCCAGCAGCTCACCAGGACAACACAGAGAAGCTTTCTTT	CASSSPGQHREAFF
TRBV6-2/TRBV6-3	many	TRBJ2-7	-	TGTGCCAGCAGCTACCAGGCGGATTACTCCGACGAGCAGTACTTC	CASSYQADYSDEQYF
TRBV7-2	few	TRBJ2-7	-	TGTGCCAGCAGCCCTAGGGGTAGCGGAGACTACGAGCAGTACTTC	CASSPRGSGDYEQYF
TRBV10-3	many	TRBJ2-2	-	TGTGCCATCAGTGAGTCGAGCAGGGCTTCCGGGGAGCTGTTTTTT	CAISESSRASGELFF
TRBV19	many	TRBJ1-2	-	TGTGCCAGTACAACCGGGGGGACCAACTATGGCTACACCTTC	CASTTGGTNYGYTF
TRBV11-3	-	TRBJ2-2	-	TGTGCCAGCAGCTTAGATGGGGGCCGGGAGCTGTTTTTT	CASSLDGGRELFF
TRBV6-4	many	TRBJ2-2	-	TGTGCCAGGACCCGTGCAGGGAGCTCCGGGGAGCTGTTTTTT	CARTRAGSSGELFF
TRBV7-8	-	TRBJ2-4	-	TGTGCCAGCAGTCCCAACCCGATGGGGCGTGCCAAAAACATTCAGTACTTC	CASSPNPMGRAKNIQYF
TRBV12-3/TRBV12-4	many	TRBJ1-5	TRBD1	TGTGCCAGCATGGGACAGGGAGAGTCGCCCCAGCATTTT	CASMGQGESPQHF
TRBV20-1	many	TRBJ1-1	-	TGCAGTGCGGCTCATACTGGGGTGATGGGCACTGAAGCTTTCTTT	CSAAHTGVMGTEAFF
TRBV30	-	TRBJ1-3	-	TGTGCCTCGCAACAGGGCTCTGGAAACACCATATATTTT	CASQQGSGNTIYF
TRBV18	many	TRBJ1-1	-	TGTGCCAGCTCACCACGGTCAGCCCTCGAAGCTTTCTTT	CASSPRSALEAFF
TRBV7-8	many	TRBJ2-7	TRBD1	TGTGCCAGCAGCTTAGTGAGGGGGCTAAGCTCCTACGAGCAGTACTTC	CASSLVRGLSSYEQYF
TRBV12-3/TRBV12-4	-	TRBJ1-5	-	TGTGCCAGCAGTTTGGAGCAGGGAGCTAATCAGCCCCAGCATTTT	CASSLEQGANQPQHF
TRBV29-1	-	TRBJ2-7	TRBD1	TGCAGCGTTGAAGATCCGGGACAGGGGATCAACGAGCAGTACTTC	CSVEDPGQGINEQYF
TRBV28	-	TRBJ1-2	-	TGTGCCAGCAGTCCCGCGCGAGGGGATGGCTACACCTTC	CASSPARGDGYTF
TRBV28	once	TRBJ1-2	-	TGTGCCAGCAGTTTGTCAGGGGTCTTGTTTGAGGCAGGCTACACCTTC	CASSLSGVLFEAGYTF
TRBV4-3	-	TRBJ1-5	-	TGCGCCAGCAGCCAAGGGGCAGCTGATAGCAATCAGCCCCAGCATTTT	CASSQGAADSNQPQHF
TRBV28	-	TRBJ2-5	TRBD1	TGTGCCAGCAGTTTTGCGGGACAGGCGAAATCCCAAGAGACCCAGTACTTC	CASSFAGQAKSQETQYF
TRBV12-3/TRBV12-4	-	TRBJ2-7	-	TGTGCCAGCAGTTTCCAGCAGGACTCCTACGAGCAGTACTTC	CASSFQQDSYEQYF
TRBV12-3/TRBV12-4	many	TRBJ2-4	TRBD1	TGTGCCAGCAGCAAGGACAGGGATGAGGCCAAAAACATTCAGTACTTC	CASSKDRDEAKNIQYF
TRBV7-2	many	TRBJ2-7	TRBD2	TGTGCCAGCAGCCCCGACACTAGCGGGATATACGAGCAGTACTTC	CASSPDTSGIYEQYF
TRBV27	many	TRBJ1-1	TRBD1	TGTGCCAGCAGCCGACAGGGTTTTCGCACTGAAGCTTTCTTT	CASSRQGFRTEAFF
TRBV12-3/TRBV12-4	many	TRBJ2-3	-	TGTGCCAGCAGCCGCAGCGGTCTCACAGATACGCAGTATTTT	CASSRSGLTDTQYF
TRBV29-1	few	TRBJ2-7	TRBD1	TGCAGCGTCAAGACAGGGGCCTACGAGCAGTACTTC	CSVKTGAYEQYF
TRBV19	-	TRBJ1-1	TRBD1	TGTGCCAGTAGGCCGACCGGGACAGGGCAAAACACTGAAGCTTTCTTT	CASRPTGTGQNTEAFF
TRBV7-8	few	TRBJ2-2	TRBD2	TGTGCCAGCAGCTCCCAACCCACATTTCCGGGACTAGCGGGAGCGAACACCGGGGAGCTGTTTTTT	CASSSQPTFPGLAGANTGELFF
TRBV6-1	-	TRBJ1-1	TRBD1	TGTGCCAGCAGTAGGGACAGCGCTCTGAACACTGAAGCTTTCTTT	CASSRDSALNTEAFF
TRBV7-2	many	TRBJ2-5	-	TGTGCCAGCAGCTTAGACAGGGCAGAGACCCAGTACTTC	CASSLDRAETQYF
TRBV18	many	TRBJ2-5	-	TGTGCCAGCTCACCTGGCAGTGGAGAGACCCAGTACTTC	CASSPGSGETQYF
TRBV11-2	many	TRBJ2-2	TRBD1	TGTGCCAGCAGCTTACTGACAGGGGTCACCGGGGAGCTGTTTTTT	CASSLLTGVTGELFF
TRBV7-6	many	TRBJ1-2	TRBD1	TGTGCCAGCAGCTCCTTCAGGGGGCCTAACTATGGCTACACCTTC	CASSSFRGPNYGYTF
TRBV6-1	many	TRBJ2-5	TRBD2	TGTGCCAGCAGTGTGACTAGCGGGAGCTCGACCCAGTACTTC	CASSVTSGSSTQYF
TRBV28	-	TRBJ1-2	-	TGTGCCAGCAGCTACCCCACGGAAGGCGGCTACACCTTC	CASSYPTEGGYTF
TRBV29-1	many	TRBJ1-4	-	TGCAGCGTCGAGGATTATGAAAAACTGTTTTTT	CSVEDYEKLFF
TRBV10-2	many	TRBJ1-1	-	TGCGCCAGCAGCGAGTTTAGGGACACTGAGGCTTTCTTT	CASSEFRDTEAFF
TRBV7-3	-	TRBJ1-1	-	TGTGCCAGCAGCTCCGGGGCGGGGGTTCAGAACACTGAAGCTTTCTTT	CASSSGAGVQNTEAFF
TRBV12-3/TRBV12-4	many	TRBJ2-5	TRBD2	TGTGCCAGCCGGGGACTAGCGGAACCCCCCGAGACCCAGTACTTC	CASRGLAEPPETQYF
TRBV3-1	many	TRBJ2-5	-	TGTGCCAGCAGCCGGCCCGTCGACGGGGAGACCCAGTACTTC	CASSRPVDGETQYF
TRBV7-3	many	TRBJ1-6	-	TGTGCCAGCAGCTTGACAGTTTCTAGTTCACCCCTCCACTTT	CASSLTVSSSPLHF
TRBV6-2/TRBV6-3	many	TRBJ2-7	TRBD1	TGTGCCAGCAGTTCGGACAGGGGTTCCTACGAGCAGTACTTC	CASSSDRGSYEQYF
TRBV11-2	many	TRBJ2-7	TRBD2	TGTGCCAGCAGCTTAATGTCCGGGACTAGCGGGATGGCCTACGAGCAGTACTTC	CASSLMSGTSGMAYEQYF
TRBV11-2	-	TRBJ1-3	-	TGTGCCAGCACCCCCCACGAGATTGGAGGAAACACCATATATTTT	CASTPHEIGGNTIYF